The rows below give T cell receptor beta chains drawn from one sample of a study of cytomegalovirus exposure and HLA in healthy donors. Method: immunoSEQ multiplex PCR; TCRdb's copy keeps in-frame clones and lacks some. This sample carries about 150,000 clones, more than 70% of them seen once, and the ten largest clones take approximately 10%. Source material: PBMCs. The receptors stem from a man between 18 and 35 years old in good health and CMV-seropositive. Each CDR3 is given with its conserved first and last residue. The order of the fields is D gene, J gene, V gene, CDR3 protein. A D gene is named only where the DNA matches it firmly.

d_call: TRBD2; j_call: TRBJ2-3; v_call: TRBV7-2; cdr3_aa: CASSLGVRDYVSTDTQYF
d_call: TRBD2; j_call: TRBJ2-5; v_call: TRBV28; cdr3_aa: CASSFIGTSGARATQYF
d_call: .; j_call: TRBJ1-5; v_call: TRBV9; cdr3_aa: CASSRAGQPQHF
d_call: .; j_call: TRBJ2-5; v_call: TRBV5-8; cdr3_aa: CASSLQETQYF
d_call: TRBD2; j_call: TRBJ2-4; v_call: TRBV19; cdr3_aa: CASSRPGLAGTKNIQYF
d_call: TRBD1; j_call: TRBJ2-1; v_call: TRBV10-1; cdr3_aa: CASSRDRAYNEQFF
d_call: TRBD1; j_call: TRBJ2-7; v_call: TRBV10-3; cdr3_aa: CAISELSGTGYVYEQYF
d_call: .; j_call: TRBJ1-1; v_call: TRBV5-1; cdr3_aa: CASSLNRVGNEAFF
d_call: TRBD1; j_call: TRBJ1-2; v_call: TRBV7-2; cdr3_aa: CASMDRAYFNYGYTF
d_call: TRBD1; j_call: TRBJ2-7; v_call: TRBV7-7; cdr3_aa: CASSQVHRGEQYF
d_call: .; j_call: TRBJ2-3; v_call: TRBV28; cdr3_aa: CASSTILTDTQYF
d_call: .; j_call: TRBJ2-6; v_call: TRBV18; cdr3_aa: CASSPQTISGANVLTF
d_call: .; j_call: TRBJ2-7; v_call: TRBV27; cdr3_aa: CASSPYSLYEQYF
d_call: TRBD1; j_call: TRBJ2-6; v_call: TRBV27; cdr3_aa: CASSEDRVAGANVLTF
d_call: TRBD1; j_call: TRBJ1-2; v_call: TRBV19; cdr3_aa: CASSGTGGAVRGYTF
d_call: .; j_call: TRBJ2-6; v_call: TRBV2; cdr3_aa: CASILQGSGANVLTF
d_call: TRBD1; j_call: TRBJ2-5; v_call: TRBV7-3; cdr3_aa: CASSSRTGGQETQYF
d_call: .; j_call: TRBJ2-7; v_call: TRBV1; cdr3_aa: CTSSQGTSGPYEQYF
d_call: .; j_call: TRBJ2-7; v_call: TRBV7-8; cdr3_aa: CASSLAIGVTGEQYF
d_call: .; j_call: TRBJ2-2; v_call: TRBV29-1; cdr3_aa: CSVRGSGELFF
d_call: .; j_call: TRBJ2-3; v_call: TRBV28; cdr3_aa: CASSTRGGRGHTQYF
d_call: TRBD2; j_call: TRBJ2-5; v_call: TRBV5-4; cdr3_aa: CASSGYLLAGEETQYF
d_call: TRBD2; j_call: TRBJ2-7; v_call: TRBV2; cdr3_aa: CASRPTSGSGLNEQYF
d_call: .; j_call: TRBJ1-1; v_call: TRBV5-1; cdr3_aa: CASSSPLDRTEAFF
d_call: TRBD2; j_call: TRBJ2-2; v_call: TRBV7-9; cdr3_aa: CASSPQRLAGSTGELFF
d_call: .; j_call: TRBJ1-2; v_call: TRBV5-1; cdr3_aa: CASSLEQGRGYYGYTF
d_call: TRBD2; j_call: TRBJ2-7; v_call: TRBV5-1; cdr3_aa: CASSLLGGSSYEQYF
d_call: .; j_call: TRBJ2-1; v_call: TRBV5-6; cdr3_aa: CASSPLSSGIYNEQFF
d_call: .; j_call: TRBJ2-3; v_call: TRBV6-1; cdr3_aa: CASSGRQGPVGTDTQYF
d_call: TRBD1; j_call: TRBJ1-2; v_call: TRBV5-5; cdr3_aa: CASSLDRDGYTF
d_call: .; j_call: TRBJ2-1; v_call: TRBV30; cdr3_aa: CAWSALLANSYNEQFF
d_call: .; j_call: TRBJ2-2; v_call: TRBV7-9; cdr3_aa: CASSYLGDPRNTGELFF
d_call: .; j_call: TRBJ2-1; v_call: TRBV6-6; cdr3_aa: CASSLLAGNYNEQFF
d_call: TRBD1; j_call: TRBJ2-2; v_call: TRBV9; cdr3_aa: CASSASTGWNTGELFF
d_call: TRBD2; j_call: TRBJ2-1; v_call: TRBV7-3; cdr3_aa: CASSRLAGEVNEQFF
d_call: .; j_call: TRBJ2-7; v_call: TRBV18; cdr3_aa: CASSPPDTVHEQYF
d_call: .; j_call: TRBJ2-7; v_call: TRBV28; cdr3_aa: CASSSDTVSSEQYF
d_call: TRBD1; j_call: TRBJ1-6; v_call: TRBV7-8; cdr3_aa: CASSSGTETYNSPLHF
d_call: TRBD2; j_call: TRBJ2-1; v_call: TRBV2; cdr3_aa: CASTAGGYNEQFF
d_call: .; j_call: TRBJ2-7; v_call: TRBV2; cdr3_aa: CASIRESYSYEQYF
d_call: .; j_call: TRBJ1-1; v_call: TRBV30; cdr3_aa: CAWSKQTARSNTEAFF
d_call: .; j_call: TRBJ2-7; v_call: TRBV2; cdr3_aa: CASKGGYYEQYF
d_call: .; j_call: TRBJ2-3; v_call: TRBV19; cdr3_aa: CATTMRSGSTDTQYF
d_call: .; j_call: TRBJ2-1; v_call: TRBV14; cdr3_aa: CASSQDRGTEQFF
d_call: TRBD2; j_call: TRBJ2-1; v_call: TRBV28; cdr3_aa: CASSPIDGGLAGEEDEQFF
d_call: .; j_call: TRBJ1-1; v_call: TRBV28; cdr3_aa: CASSFERSYTEAFF
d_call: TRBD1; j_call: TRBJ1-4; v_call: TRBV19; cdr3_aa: CASSIHGGGGAEKLFF
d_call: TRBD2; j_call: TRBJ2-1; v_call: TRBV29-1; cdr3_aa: CSVALRLADNEQFF